This T cell receptor beta chain was identified during a study of cytomegalovirus exposure and HLA in healthy donors (dated by TCRdb to 2017 to 2019). Study-level background: According to an earlier analysis of around 600 of the donors, about 179 million T cells yielded 117 million unique TCR beta sequences and about 280 Gb of sequence data. In the later analysis, no new phenotypic data were used to find candidate immune exposures; instead, reliance was placed on TCR beta sequences and their occurrence across donors. Donor age, sex, ethnicity and CMV serostatus were compiled alongside the repertoire data. The T cell repertoires of some 670 subjects were profiled by immunosequencing and related to cytomegalovirus serostatus. Besides the first cohort of 500 to 700 subjects, a separate validation cohort made up of 95 to 150 different subjects was used. HLA typing covered class I and class II loci at four-digit resolution. The genetic ancestry cluster associated with self-reported Caucasian donors included about four fifths of the roughly 400 genotyped donors. Several DR-DQ haplotypes were treated as single units for association and clustering because of strong linkage in the cohort. A later analysis re-examined previously published TCR beta repertoires from around 670 donors and added high-resolution HLA genotyping to investigate patterns of TCR occurrence. About 280 gigabases of sequencing data and 78 million or so unique TCR sequences were included in an early release covering 500 to 750 HLA-typed donors. Every discovery cohort repertoire had been produced on one sequencing platform. The aim of the study was to test whether cataloging public T cell receptors could identify signatures of past pathogen exposure. To decide whether each TCR beta V gene segment behaved as functional or pseudogenic, an earlier analysis of some 540 of the donors relied on high-throughput TCR beta sequencing. High-throughput TCR immunosequencing, statistical association of individual TCRs with disease status, and machine learning were combined to predict cytomegalovirus infection status. The number of typed donors differed by locus: roughly 620-640 for A, B, C, DRB1 and DQB1; 500 to 550 for DQA1; approximately 600 for DPA1; and roughly 490 for DPB1. On average, roughly 240,000 unique TCR beta nucleotide sequences were sequenced per donor among 398 genotyped donors of the cohort, with roughly 18% of those sequences being non-productive. A later genetic analysis used genome-wide SNP genotypes for about 55% of the 666 donors, treating that subset as a discovery cohort.

Compared with germline, V lacks 0 bases and J lacks 8 bases; bases without a gene match: 7. The germline V gene (reference sequence) gives CDR1 as MNHNY and CDR2 as SVGAGI. Counted from cysteine to phenylalanine, this CDR3 has 16 amino acids. The sequence is cut down to CDR3 DNA, 48 bases in frame from base 1. With regard to this clone: What antigen it recognizes has not been identified. Per-base qualities were not stored, and no clone one base away is much larger.

The cohort consisted of 650 to 700 healthy bone marrow donors. At the time of sampling, every cohort member was nominally healthy, though immune exposures that went unrecorded were likely present. The donor tested CMV seropositive, placing the donor among the approximately 310 seropositive members of the cohort. Each donor provided a peripheral blood sample, and peripheral blood mononuclear cells were used for TCR beta sequencing. The Qiagen DNeasy Blood Extraction Kit was used to extract genomic DNA from the blood cell samples. Study-wide findings and limitations: A later analysis found that most CMV-associated TCR beta chains appeared HLA-restricted, with HLA associations seemingly driven largely by CMV exposure. HLA typing was unavailable for some donors at each locus, so association tests used only the typed subset. Most TCR sequences were seen in very few donors, while some public TCRs were found in many individuals. The study listed 170 or so TCR beta chains as associated with cytomegalovirus. Strong co-occurrence of HLA alleles, especially DR and DQ, made assigning TCR associations to individual alleles difficult. Correlated functional status among segregating V segments might reflect linkage disequilibrium, but an unknown experimental factor could not be ruled out. It was suggested by the authors that the approach could potentially be generalized to other disease states and immunological phenotypes. In vitro tests confirmed that a few of the cytomegalovirus-associated TCR beta chains recognize cytomegalovirus antigens. Because counts were too low, around 17 rarely observed V segments, including chromosome 9 orphons, were left out of the earlier analysis of about 500 of the donors. Only TCR beta chains were sequenced in this cohort, and the absence of alpha or paired-chain data limited detectable features. A later analysis reported that several top co-occurrence clusters appeared linked to parvovirus B19, influenza, CMV and Epstein-Barr virus. Specific HLA alleles were associated with over 15,000 TCR beta sequences at a false discovery rate of 0.05 in a later analysis. In a later analysis, HLA-associated TCR beta chains showed more clonal expansion and lower generation probabilities than non-associated chains that were equally common. For the cohort, immune exposure information was limited to CMV serostatus. An association between a missense DCLRE1C variant and V-gene and J-gene trimming of TCR beta chains was found in a later genetic analysis and replicated in an independent cohort. According to a later genetic analysis, donors in an Asian-associated ancestry cluster had fewer N-insertions in productive TCRs than the approximately 610-donor mean. In a later analysis, TCR association rates were found to vary across HLA loci, with the most associated TCRs seen for DRB1 alleles and the fewest for HLA-C alleles. Because the 87-base-pair reads could not distinguish some IMGT-functional V segments, including TRBV6-2 and TRBV6-3, those segments were excluded. A further reported finding was that TCR beta sequences accurately predicted the HLA-A and HLA-B alleles for most subjects in the first cohort. In both the original and validation cohorts, the classifier was reported to diagnose cytomegalovirus status with high specificity and sensitivity. A cluster of highly shared sequence variants was judged likely to be a technical artifact of the sequencing pipeline. Presence/absence analyses assumed roughly uniform sequencing depth across donors, an assumption that may not hold. Broadly in line with IMGT annotations, most TCR beta V segments showed up in productive rearrangements about 87% or about 30% of the time in an earlier analysis of several hundred of the donors.

Library preparation was by the immunoSEQ multiplex PCR assay. A mixture of 60 forward primers for TCR Vbeta segments and 13 reverse primers for TCR Jbeta segments was used in the multiplex PCR. A multiplex PCR assay on genomic DNA amplified the CDR3 region of rearranged TCR beta genes. The amplified TCR beta libraries were sequenced on the Illumina HiSeq System as 87-base-pair reads. Per the authors' processing: In a later analysis, some 80 million unique TCR beta chains were counted across the 690 or so repertoires, and approximately 9.9 million of these chains were shared by at least two donors. Raw reads were error-corrected and collapsed into unique sequences with a nearest-neighbor algorithm that merged closely related sequences to remove PCR and sequencing errors. V, D and J gene segments were assigned by aligning CDR3 sequences to IMGT reference sequences. For a sequence to be retained, a match of at least six nucleotides was required to both a V gene segment and a J gene segment. Rearrangements were called productive when the CDR3 lacked stop codons and stayed in frame with V and J; all others were non-productive. CDR3 was defined according to IMGT convention as the region running from the second conserved V-encoded cysteine to the conserved J-encoded phenylalanine. In an earlier analysis of more than 550 of the donors, sequences lacking an unambiguous match to a single V gene segment were excluded. An earlier analysis of 587 of the donors called V segments functional above 56.7% productive rearrangements and segregating when the between-donor standard deviation exceeded 5%. A statistical classification framework was developed to diagnose cytomegalovirus status using the catalog of TCR beta chain sequences. In a later analysis, V and J genes were assigned by comparing TCR nucleotide sequences against IMGT/GENE-DB human TR gene sequences. Using the TCRdist pipeline, a later analysis assigned CDR3 sequences along with most-parsimonious VDJ recombination scenarios. In a later analysis, each TCR beta chain was defined by its CDR3 amino acid sequence together with its V-gene family, and reads lacking a unique V-gene family were excluded. In a later analysis, some 600 highly shared, low-generation-probability nucleotide sequences were removed to address suspected cross-contamination and a sequencing artifact. A later analysis calculated a clonal expansion index for each public chain from normalized within-repertoire ranks of inferred template counts. Generation probabilities in a later analysis came from a VDJ recombination model fitted to out-of-frame rearrangements, and those results were checked against IGoR. In a later analysis, TCR-TCR, TCR-HLA and TCR-CMV co-occurrence was scored with hypergeometric tests, and a repertoire-size bias correction was applied to TCR pairs. In a later analysis, false discovery rates were estimated by permuting HLA or CMV assignments 20 times. In a later analysis, co-occurring TCRs were grouped using DBSCAN, with TCRdist sequence similarity added in when clustering inside HLA-allele-positive subsets. For co-occurrence clustering, repertoires with fewer than 30,000 or more than 120,000 public chains were excluded, along with five repertoires with anomalous nucleotide sharing. This immuneACCESS table, as held by TCRdb, lists in-frame sequences with V and J called but not all clones. Of the missing ones, under half trace to an unresolved V gene in checked studies; the others have no known cause. The V and J calls and clone size are taken from that table; D and trimming were inferred from the DNA. Within this sample are 180,000 or so clones, with over 60% of them counted one time only. Over 12% of the sample is held by the ten biggest clonotypes.

This receptor was taken from a man over 45 in good health and CMV-seropositive. Sequenced: PBMCs. The chain is made from TRBV6-6 and TRBJ2-1, and TRBD2 matches 10 of the central bases. The DNA sequence follows: TGTGCCAGCAGTTACTCTAGCGGGGGGCTCCGTGATGAGCAGTTCTTC. It specifies CASSYSSGGLRDEQFF.